Each of the 21 T cell receptor beta chains below was sequenced from the same sample in a study of memory CD4+ T cells and cytomegalovirus serostatus. The sort gate was single viable CD3+CD4+CD8-CD45RO+ cells for memory CD4+ T cells. TCRdb's copy holds only in-frame clones and misses some; the assay was immunoSEQ multiplex PCR. The sample includes 27,000 or so clones, about 75% of them seen just once. Sequencing was done on a sample of memory CD4+ T cells from blood. These receptors originate from an adult in good health and CMV-seronegative.

This clone was picked up a small number of times. The chain employs TRBV19 and TRBJ1-2, with 7 bases matching TRBD1. The CDR3 is 13 amino acids. Germline values: CDR1 LNHDA, CDR2 SQIVND (reference sequence). V trimming: 5 bases; J trimming: 7 bases; junction bases outside the gene matches: 7. DNA of the CDR3: TGTGCCAGTAGTGTCACAGGGGTTGGTGGCTACACCTTC. Translated: CASSVTGVGGYTF. Full variable domain (outside the CDR3, taken from reference TRBV19 and TRBJ1-2): DGGITQSPKYLFRKEGQNVTLSCEQNLNHDAMYWYRQDPGQGLRLIYYSQIVNDFQKGDIAEGYSVSREKKESFPLTVTSAQKNPTAFYLCASSVTGVGGYTFGSGTRLTVV.

By its share, this clone is medium-sized. The CDR3 nucleotides are TGTGCCAGCAGCGGAAATCCGGGACAGAAAGTATACAATGAGCAGTTCTTC. Residues: CASSGNPGQKVYNEQFF. The chain carries TRBV9 and TRBJ2-1; TRBD1 matches at 7 bases. Per the germline V gene, CDR1 is SGDLS and CDR2 is YYNGEE. There are 17 residues in the CDR3. Trimming took 3 bases from V and 4 from J; bases not matched to a gene: 13.

The chain uses TRBV5-1 and TRBJ2-7, with 8 bases aligning to TRBD1. The CDR3 spans 15 residues. The J segment lost 5 bases and the V segment lost 4 bases, leaving 11 bases of the junction unmatched. Germline V CDR1 and CDR2: SGHRS, YFSETQ. CDR3 sequence reads: CASSLEGQGIDEQYF. The CDR3 region has the DNA TGCGCCAGCAGCCTTGAAGGACAGGGTATAGACGAGCAGTACTTC.

The gene calls are TRBV6-6 and TRBJ1-5, with D possibly being TRBD1 (6 bases). In germline, CDR1 is MNHNY, CDR2 SVGAGI (reference sequence). V dropped 0 bases and J dropped 5 bases, with 14 bases sitting between them. This CDR3 is 16 amino acids long. As DNA, the CDR3 is TGTGCCAGCAGTTACTCGACCCTCGGGGGCCATCAGCCCCAGCATTTT. This translates into CASSYSTLGGHQPQHF.

There are a few counts of this clone. The chain combines TRBV6-1 with TRBJ1-5; TRBD1 aligns across 7 bases. CDR1 is MNHNS, CDR2 SASEGT, per germline. With 2 bases clipped from V and 8 bases from J, the junction kept 6 bases outside the gene matches. The CDR3 is 14 residues long. CDR3 sequence (DNA): TGTGCCAGCAGTGAATCGGACAGGTGGGAGCCCCAGCATTTT. Protein product: CASSESDRWEPQHF.

The table lists this clone with a count of one. The gene calls are TRBV15 and TRBJ2-5; possibly TRBD2 for D (5 bases). Per germline, CDR1 LNHNV and CDR2 YYDKDF (reference sequence). With 3 bases removed from V and 2 bases from J, the gap between germline ends came to 10 bases. This CDR3 contains 14 residues. The CDR3 here is CATSSRGAQETQYF. CDR3 coding DNA: TGTGCCACCAGCAGTCGGGGAGCACAAGAGACCCAGTACTTC.

This clone has more than one count but fewer than ten. This chain connects TRBV7-9 to TRBJ1-4; possible D gene TRBD1, 6 bases. Trimming took 8 bases from V and 0 from J, leaving 10 bases between them. The CDR3 is made up of 14 amino acids. Per germline, CDR1 SEHNR and CDR2 FQNEAQ (reference sequence). DNA for the CDR3: TGTGCCAGCGTACAGGGAACAACTAATGAAAAACTGTTTTTT. This translates into CASVQGTTNEKLFF.

V usage is TRBV19 and J usage is TRBJ2-5; D is ambiguous. The CDR3 contains 15 residues. Looked up from germline, CDR1 is LNHDA and CDR2 is SQIVND (reference sequence). The V end lost 3 bases, the J end lost 0 bases, and 11 bases lay between the germline ends. DNA for the CDR3: TGTGCCAGTAGTATTAGGCCATCGTACCAAGAGACCCAGTACTTC. Translation gives CASSIRPSYQETQYF.

In this sample, this clone turned up a few times. The chain employs TRBV28 and TRBJ1-2; D remains unclear. The CDR3 extends over 11 amino acids. V lost 5 bases and J lost 0, with 1 base in between. The germline V gene has CDR1 MDHEN and CDR2 SYDVKM. The CDR3 here is CASSTNYGYTF. In DNA form, the CDR3 reads TGTGCCAGCAGTACTAACTATGGCTACACCTTC.

As to this clone: The sample carries other DNA sequences with the same CDR3. CDR3: CASSYSSTDTQYF. In DNA, the CDR3 is TGTGCCAGCAGTTACTCTAGCACAGATACGCAGTATTTT. The chain couples TRBV6-5 to TRBJ2-3; D remains unclear. Per germline, CDR1 MNHEY and CDR2 SVGAGI. V shed 0 bases and J shed 0 bases, with 1 base lying between them. This CDR3 region has 13 residues.

The gene calls are TRBV19 and TRBJ1-2, with D perhaps matching TRBD1 (5 bases). The V end lost 3 bases, the J end lost 6 bases, and 11 bases lay between the germline ends. The CDR3 is 13 residues long. Germline values: CDR1 LNHDA, CDR2 SQIVND (reference sequence). Here the CDR3 DNA reads TGTGCCAGTAGTATTTCACAGGCTAATGGCTACACCTTC. It encodes CASSISQANGYTF.

This chain joins TRBV7-2 and TRBJ2-2; 7 bases agree with TRBD1. Germline values: CDR1 SGHTA, CDR2 FQGNSA. With V trimmed by 2 bases and J by 3 bases, 3 bases remained unmatched. The CDR3 totals 15 residues. CDR3 sequence: CASSLSGQYTGELFF. The DNA for the CDR3 is TGTGCCAGCAGCTTATCGGGACAGTACACCGGGGAGCTGTTTTTT. The whole variable domain, remainder taken from reference TRBV7-2 and TRBJ2-2, is GAGVSQSPSNKVTEKGKDVELRCDPISGHTALYWYRQSLGQGLEFLIYFQGNSAPDKSGLPSDRFSAERTGGSVSTLTIQRTQQEDSAVYLCASSLSGQYTGELFFGEGSRLTVL.

The genes are TRBV7-2 and TRBJ2-3, with 11 bases identical to TRBD2. There are 17 residues in the CDR3. Germline CDR1 reads SGHTA; CDR2 reads FQGNSA. Trimming removed 5 bases from V and 4 bases from J; junction bases left unmatched: 11. CDR3 coding DNA: TGTGCCAGCAGCCCTCGCGCTAGCGGGAGGAACGCAGATACGCAGTATTTT. Translated, it gives CASSPRASGRNADTQYF.

J is TRBJ1-1 and V is TRBV6-6, with unresolved D. The CDR3 is 13 amino acids. Germline CDR1 and CDR2: MNHNY and SVGAGI (reference sequence). V was trimmed by 2 bases and J by 4 bases, leaving 8 bases between them. The DNA for the CDR3 is TGTGCCAGCAGTTACAATCTCGGCACTGAAGCTTTCTTT. It translates to CASSYNLGTEAFF.

J is TRBJ2-7 and V is TRBV7-9; the match to TRBD2 covers 11 bases. V lost 5 bases to trimming and J lost 0 bases; unmatched junction nucleotides: 3. Germline lookup yields CDR1 SEHNR and CDR2 FQNEAQ (reference sequence). There are 15 residues in the CDR3. The CDR3 reads CASSHTSGSSYEQYF. CDR3 DNA: TGTGCCAGCAGCCATACTAGCGGGAGCTCCTACGAGCAGTACTTC.

The chain recombines TRBV13 with TRBJ1-2; D gene uncertain. The CDR3 totals 15 residues. Germline loops: CDR1 PRHDT, CDR2 FYEKMQ (reference sequence). Trimming removed 2 bases from V and 5 bases from J, with 15 bases in between. CDR3 coding DNA: TGTGCCAGCAGCTTATTGGACCCTGGGTCGTATGGCTACACCTTC. Its translation: CASSLLDPGSYGYTF.

The rearrangement uses TRBV27 and TRBJ1-4, with unresolved D. The CDR3 extends over 11 amino acids. Trimming left V 7 bases short and J 8 bases short, with 8 bases between. Per the germline V gene, CDR1 is MNHEY and CDR2 is SMNVEV (reference sequence). The CDR3 DNA sequence: TGTGCCAGCATGGGAGACGAAAAACTGTTTTTT. Translation gives CASMGDEKLFF.

The chain has TRBV10-3 and TRBJ1-6; D uncertain. The CDR3 extends over 13 amino acids. With 1 base removed from V and 7 bases from J, the gap between germline ends came to 5 bases. The V gene's germline CDR1 is ENHRY and CDR2 SYGVKD. CDR3 in DNA: TGTGCCATCAGTGAGTACCCAAATTCACCCCTCCACTTT. Translating it yields CAISEYPNSPLHF.

This chain joins TRBV10-2 and TRBJ1-1; a weak D match, TRBD1 (5 bases). There are 14 residues in the CDR3. Germline-derived CDR1 and CDR2 are WSHSY and SAAADI. V gave up 7 bases and J gave up 4 bases, with 16 bases separating them. The CDR3 sequence: CASKGWDGVTEAFF. In DNA, the CDR3 is TGCGCCAGCAAAGGCTGGGACGGGGTCACTGAAGCTTTCTTT.

On this clone itself: One end of the junction fails to match germline, which may point to a read error. The rearrangement links TRBV5-1 to TRBJ2-7; D might be TRBD1 (6 bases). Germline V gene data show CDR1 as SGHRS and CDR2 as YFSETQ. CDR3 length: 15 residues. The CDR3 region is CASSFDPGQAYEQYF. CDR3 sequence (DNA): TGTGCCAGCAGCTTTGATCCGGGACAAGCCTACGAGCAGTACTTC.

On this clone itself: Other DNA variants within this sample encode the same CDR3. The chain joins TRBV19 to TRBJ2-4; weak D call: TRBD2 (6 bases). Trimming took off 6 bases at V and 0 bases at J, with 15 bases between the two ends. The CDR3 is 16 amino acids. Germline V gives CDR1 LNHDA, CDR2 SQIVND (reference sequence). CDR3 protein: CASSKPQGLAKNIQYF. CDR3 nucleotide sequence: TGTGCCAGTAGCAAACCTCAGGGACTAGCCAAAAACATTCAGTACTTC. The entire variable domain, with the rest obtained from reference TRBV19 and TRBJ2-4, is as follows: DGGITQSPKYLFRKEGQNVTLSCEQNLNHDAMYWYRQDPGQGLRLIYYSQIVNDFQKGDIAEGYSVSREKKESFPLTVTSAQKNPTAFYLCASSKPQGLAKNIQYFGAGTRLSVL.